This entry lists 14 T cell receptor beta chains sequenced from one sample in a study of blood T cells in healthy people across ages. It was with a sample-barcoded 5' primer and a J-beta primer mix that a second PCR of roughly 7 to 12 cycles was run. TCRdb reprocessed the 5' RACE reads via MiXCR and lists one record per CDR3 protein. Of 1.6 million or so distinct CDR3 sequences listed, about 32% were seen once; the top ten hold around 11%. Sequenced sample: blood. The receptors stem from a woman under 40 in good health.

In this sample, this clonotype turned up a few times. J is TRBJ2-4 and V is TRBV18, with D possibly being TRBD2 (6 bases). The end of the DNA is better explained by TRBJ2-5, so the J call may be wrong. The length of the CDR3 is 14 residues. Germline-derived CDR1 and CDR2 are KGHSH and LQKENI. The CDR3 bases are TGTGCCAGCTCACCAATCACCGGGGGAGAGACCCAGTACTTC. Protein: CASSPITGGETQYF.

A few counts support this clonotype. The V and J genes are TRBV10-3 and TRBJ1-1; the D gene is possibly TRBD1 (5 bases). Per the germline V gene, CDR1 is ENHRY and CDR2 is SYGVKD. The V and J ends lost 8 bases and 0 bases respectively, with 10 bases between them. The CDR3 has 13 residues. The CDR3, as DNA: TGTGCCATCGGGGGGACTATGAACACTGAAGCTTTCTTT. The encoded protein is CAIGGTMNTEAFF.

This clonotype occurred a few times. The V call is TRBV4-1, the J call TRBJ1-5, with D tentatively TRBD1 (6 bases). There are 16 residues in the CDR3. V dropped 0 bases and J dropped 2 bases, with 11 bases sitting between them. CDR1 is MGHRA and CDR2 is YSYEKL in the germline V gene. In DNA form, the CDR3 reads TGCGCCAGCAGCCAAGAGGTGGGGGGCGGCAATCAGCCCCAGCATTTT. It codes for CASSQEVGGGNQPQHF.

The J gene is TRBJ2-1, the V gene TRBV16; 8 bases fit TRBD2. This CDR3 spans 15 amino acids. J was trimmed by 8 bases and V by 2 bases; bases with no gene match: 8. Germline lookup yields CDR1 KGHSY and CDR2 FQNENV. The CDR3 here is CASSQISGARDEQFF. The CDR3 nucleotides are TGTGCCAGCAGCCAAATTAGCGGGGCTAGGGATGAGCAGTTCTTC.

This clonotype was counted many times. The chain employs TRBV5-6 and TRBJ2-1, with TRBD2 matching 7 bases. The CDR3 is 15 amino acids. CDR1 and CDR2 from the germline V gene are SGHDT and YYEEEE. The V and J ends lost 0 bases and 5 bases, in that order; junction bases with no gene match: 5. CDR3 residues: CASSLAVRGNNEQFF. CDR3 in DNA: TGTGCCAGCAGCTTGGCCGTGCGGGGGAACAATGAGCAGTTCTTC.

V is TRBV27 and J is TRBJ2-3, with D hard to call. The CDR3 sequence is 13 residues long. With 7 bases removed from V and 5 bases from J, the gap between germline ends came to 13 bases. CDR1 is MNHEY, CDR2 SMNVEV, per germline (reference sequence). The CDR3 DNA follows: TGTGCCAGCATGAGAGCGCTGAGAGATACGCAGTATTTT. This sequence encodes CASMRALRDTQYF.

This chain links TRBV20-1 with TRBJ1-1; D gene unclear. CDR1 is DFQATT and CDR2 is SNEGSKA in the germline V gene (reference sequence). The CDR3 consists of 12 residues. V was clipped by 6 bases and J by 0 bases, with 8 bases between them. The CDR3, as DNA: TGCAGTGCCACGACTATGAACACTGAAGCTTTCTTT. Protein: CSATTMNTEAFF.

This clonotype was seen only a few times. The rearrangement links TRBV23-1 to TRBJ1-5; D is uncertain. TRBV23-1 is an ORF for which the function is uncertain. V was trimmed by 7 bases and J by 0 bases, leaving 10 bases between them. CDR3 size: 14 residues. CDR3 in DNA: TGCGCCAGCATTTTCCAGCATAGCAATCAGCCCCAGCATTTT. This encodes CASIFQHSNQPQHF.

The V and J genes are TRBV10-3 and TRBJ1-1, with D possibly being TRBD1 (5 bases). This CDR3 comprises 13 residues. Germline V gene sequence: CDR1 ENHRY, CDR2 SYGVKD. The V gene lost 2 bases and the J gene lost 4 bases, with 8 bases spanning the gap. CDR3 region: CAISEGGTTEAFF. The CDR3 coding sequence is TGTGCCATCAGTGAGGGAGGGACCACTGAAGCTTTCTTT.

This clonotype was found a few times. The CDR3 DNA reads TGCAGTGCTAGCCCAGCGGAGGGTAACAATGAGCAGTTCTTC. Its protein is CSASPAEGNNEQFF. The chain recombines TRBV20-1 with TRBJ2-1, with D perhaps TRBD2 (6 bases). Germline CDR1 and CDR2: DFQATT and SNEGSKA (reference sequence). The V end was cut by 3 bases, the J end by 5 bases, with 14 bases between. The CDR3 length is 14 residues.

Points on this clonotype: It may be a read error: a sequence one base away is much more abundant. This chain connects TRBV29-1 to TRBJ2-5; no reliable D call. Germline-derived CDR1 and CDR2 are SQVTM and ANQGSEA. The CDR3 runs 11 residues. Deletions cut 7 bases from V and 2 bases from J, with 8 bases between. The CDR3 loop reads CSGPGQETQYF. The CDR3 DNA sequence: TGCAGCGGCCCCGGGCAAGAGACCCAGTACTTC.

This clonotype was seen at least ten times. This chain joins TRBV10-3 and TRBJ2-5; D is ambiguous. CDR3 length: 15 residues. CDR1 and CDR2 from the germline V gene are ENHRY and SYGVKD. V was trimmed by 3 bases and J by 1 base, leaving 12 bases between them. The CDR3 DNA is TGTGCCATCAGTGACGATCTCGGGCTCCAAGAGACCCAGTACTTC. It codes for CAISDDLGLQETQYF.

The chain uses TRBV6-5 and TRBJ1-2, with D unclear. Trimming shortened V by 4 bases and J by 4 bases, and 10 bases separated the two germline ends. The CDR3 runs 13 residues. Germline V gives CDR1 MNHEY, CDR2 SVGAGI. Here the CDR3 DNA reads TGTGCCAGCAGTTCAGCCATGGGCTATGGCTACACCTTC. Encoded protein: CASSSAMGYGYTF.

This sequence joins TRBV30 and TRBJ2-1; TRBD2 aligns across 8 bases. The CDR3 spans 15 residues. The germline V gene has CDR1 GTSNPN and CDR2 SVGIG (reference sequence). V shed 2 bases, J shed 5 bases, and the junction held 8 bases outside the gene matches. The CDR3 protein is CAWSYRREGHNEQFF. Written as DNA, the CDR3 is TGTGCCTGGAGTTACCGTCGGGAGGGGCACAATGAGCAGTTCTTC.